A single sample gave rise to the 12 T cell receptor beta chains below, sequenced in a study of post-analysis software for immune sequencing data. Study-level results: When patients were compared with controls, roughly five TRBV segments were more frequent, TRBV5-6, TRBV5-1 and TRBV20-1 among them.

No cognate antigen is known for these TCRs. Carried by the TCR beta cDNA libraries were unique molecular identifiers. TCRdb passed the PCR reads through MiXCR, listing each CDR3 protein once. Of about 820,000 distinct CDR3 sequences in the sample, about 57% were seen once. Source material: blood. These receptors were taken from a girl aged 5-17 years with multiple sclerosis.

V is TRBV5-6 and J is TRBJ2-3; TRBD2 is a possible D gene (5 bases). V dropped 2 bases and J dropped 4 bases, with 11 bases sitting between them. This CDR3 is 14 amino acids long. Germline CDR1 reads SGHDT; CDR2 reads YYEEEE. CDR3 in amino acids: CASSFGFGADTQYF. The CDR3 coding sequence is TGTGCCAGCAGCTTCGGTTTCGGGGCAGATACGCAGTATTTT.

The chain employs TRBV7-3 and TRBJ2-1; D is perhaps TRBD2 (6 bases). The CDR3 spans 13 residues. Germline V gives CDR1 SGHTA, CDR2 FQGTGA. The ends were cut back, 5 bases at V and 6 bases at J, with 11 bases in the middle. The CDR3 loop reads CASSPGSPNEQFF. The CDR3 coding sequence is TGTGCCAGCAGCCCCGGGAGCCCCAATGAGCAGTTCTTC.

The V and J genes are TRBV12-3 or TRBV12-4 and TRBJ2-5; D gene unclear. The CDR3 runs to 11 residues. The V and J ends lost 8 bases and 7 bases respectively, with 11 bases between them. The CDR3 region is CASSSLWTQYF. DNA of the CDR3: TGTGCCAGCTCCTCTCTTTGGACCCAGTACTTC.

The genes are TRBV7-2 and TRBJ2-4; D is uncertain. With 5 bases removed from V and 9 bases from J, the gap between germline ends came to 11 bases. The germline V gene has CDR1 SGHTA and CDR2 FQGNSA. This CDR3 is built from 12 residues. The CDR3 here is CASSLAVGIQYF. In DNA, the CDR3 is TGTGCCAGCAGCCTGGCGGTGGGCATTCAGTACTTC.

J is TRBJ2-7 and V is TRBV27; TRBD1 might be the D (6 bases). Germline V gives CDR1 MNHEY, CDR2 SMNVEV (reference sequence). Trimming pared 6 bases from V and 2 bases from J, leaving 17 bases between. The CDR3 spans 15 residues. The CDR3 protein is CASRPNRDGAYEQYF. As DNA, the CDR3 is TGTGCCAGCAGGCCTAACAGGGATGGGGCCTACGAGCAGTACTTC.

The rearrangement joins TRBV12-3 or TRBV12-4 to TRBJ1-2; 7 positions match TRBD1. The CDR3 length is 15 residues. The V gene end was trimmed by 4 bases and the J gene end by 6 bases; junction bases not matched to a gene: 11. CDR3 amino acids: CASSSPRQGRDGYTF. Written as DNA, the CDR3 is TGTGCCAGCAGTTCACCACGACAGGGTCGGGATGGCTACACCTTC.

The J gene is TRBJ2-7, the V gene TRBV6-1, with a possible D match to TRBD1 (5 bases). The ends were cut back, 3 bases at V and 4 bases at J, with 13 bases in the middle. CDR3 length equals 14 residues. Germline values: CDR1 MNHNS, CDR2 SASEGT. CDR3 sequence (DNA): TGTGCCAGCAGTGATACAGGATACTATTACGAGCAGTACTTC. Protein sequence: CASSDTGYYYEQYF.

This rearrangement joins TRBV15 to TRBJ2-3, with 13 positions matching TRBD2. The CDR3 sequence is 19 residues long. Per germline, CDR1 LNHNV and CDR2 YYDKDF (reference sequence). The trim removed 0 bases at V and 5 bases at J, leaving 11 bases unmatched. The CDR3 DNA reads TGTGCCACCAGCAGAGATCGGCCCGGACTAGCGGGAGACGGAGATACGCAGTATTTT. Translation gives CATSRDRPGLAGDGDTQYF.

This sequence joins TRBV6-5 and TRBJ2-7, with 9 bases aligning to TRBD1. CDR3 length: 16 residues. J lost 8 bases, V lost 4 bases, and 15 bases had no gene match. Germline V lookup: CDR1 MNHEY, CDR2 SVGAGI. The CDR3 coding sequence is TGTGCCAGCAGTTTAACCCCGGGACAGGGTCGCGACAAGCAGTACTTC. It is translated as CASSLTPGQGRDKQYF.

The chain couples TRBV7-2 to TRBJ2-7; 8 bases line up with TRBD2. Trimming cost V 5 bases and J 3 bases; bases outside gene matches: 9. CDR1 SGHTA and CDR2 FQGNSA come from the germline V gene. The length of the CDR3 is 15 residues. The CDR3 DNA reads as TGTGCCAGCAGCCAAGGGGTAGCGGGATTCTACGAGCAGTACTTC. As protein: CASSQGVAGFYEQYF.

The chain carries TRBV29-1 and TRBJ2-3; 9 bases are shared with TRBD2. The V and J ends lost 5 bases and 4 bases, in that order; junction bases with no gene match: 10. The CDR3 is 15 residues long. Germline values: CDR1 SQVTM, CDR2 ANQGSEA. The CDR3 sequence is CSVSPSGGSADTQYF. CDR3 nucleotides: TGCAGCGTTTCGCCCAGCGGGGGGTCTGCAGATACGCAGTATTTT.

J is TRBJ2-3 and V is TRBV6-1; D may match TRBD1 or TRBD2 (5 bases each). The ends were cut back, 2 bases at V and 2 bases at J, with 14 bases in the middle. The CDR3 is 16 residues long. The V gene's germline CDR1 is MNHNS and CDR2 SASEGT. The CDR3 coding sequence is TGTGCCAGCAGTGAATCGCACGGGGCATACACAGATACGCAGTATTTT. As protein: CASSESHGAYTDTQYF.